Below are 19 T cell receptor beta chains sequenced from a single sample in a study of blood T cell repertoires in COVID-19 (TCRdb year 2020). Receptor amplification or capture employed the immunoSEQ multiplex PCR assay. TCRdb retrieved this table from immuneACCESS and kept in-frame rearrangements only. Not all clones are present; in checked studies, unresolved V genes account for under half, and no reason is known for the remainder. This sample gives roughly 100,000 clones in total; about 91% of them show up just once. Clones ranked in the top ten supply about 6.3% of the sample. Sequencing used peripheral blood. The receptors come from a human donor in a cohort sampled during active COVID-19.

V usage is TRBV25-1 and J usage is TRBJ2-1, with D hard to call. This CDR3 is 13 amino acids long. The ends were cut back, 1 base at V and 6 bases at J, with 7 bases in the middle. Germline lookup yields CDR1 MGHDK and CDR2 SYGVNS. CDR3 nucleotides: TGTGCCAGCAGTGAATCACCGGTCAATGAGCAGTTCTTC. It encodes CASSESPVNEQFF. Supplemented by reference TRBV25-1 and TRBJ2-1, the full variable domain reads EADIYQTPRYLVIGTGKKITLECSQTMGHDKMYWYQQDPGMELHLIHYSYGVNSTEKGDLSSESTVSRIRTEHFPLTLESARPSHTSQYLCASSESPVNEQFFGPGTRLTVL.

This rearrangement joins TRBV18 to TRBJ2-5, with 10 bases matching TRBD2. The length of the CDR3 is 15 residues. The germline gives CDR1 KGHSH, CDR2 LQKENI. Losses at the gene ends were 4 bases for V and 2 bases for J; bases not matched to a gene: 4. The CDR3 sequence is CASSLTTSGQETQYF. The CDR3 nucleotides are TGTGCCAGCTCACTCACGACTAGCGGGCAAGAGACCCAGTACTTC.

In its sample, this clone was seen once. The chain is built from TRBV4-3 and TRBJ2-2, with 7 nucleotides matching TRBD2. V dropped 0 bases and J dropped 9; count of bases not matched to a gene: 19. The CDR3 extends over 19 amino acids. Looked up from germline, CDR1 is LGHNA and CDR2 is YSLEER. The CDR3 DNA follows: TGCGCCAGCAGCCAAGATCCCCCCTTGTTGGAGTCGGGAGGCTGGGAGCTGTTTTTT. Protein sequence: CASSQDPPLLESGGWELFF.

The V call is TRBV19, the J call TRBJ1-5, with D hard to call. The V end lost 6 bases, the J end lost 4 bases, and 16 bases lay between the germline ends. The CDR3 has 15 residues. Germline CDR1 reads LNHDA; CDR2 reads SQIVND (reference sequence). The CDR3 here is CASSLRMAGNQPQHF. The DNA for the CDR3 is TGTGCCAGTAGCCTACGGATGGCGGGGAATCAGCCCCAGCATTTT.

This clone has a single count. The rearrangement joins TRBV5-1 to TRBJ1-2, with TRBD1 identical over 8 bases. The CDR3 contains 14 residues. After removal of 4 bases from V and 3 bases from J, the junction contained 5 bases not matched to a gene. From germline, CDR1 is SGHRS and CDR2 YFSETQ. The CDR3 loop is CASSDPGQDYGYTF. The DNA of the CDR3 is TGCGCCAGCAGCGACCCGGGACAGGACTATGGCTACACCTTC.

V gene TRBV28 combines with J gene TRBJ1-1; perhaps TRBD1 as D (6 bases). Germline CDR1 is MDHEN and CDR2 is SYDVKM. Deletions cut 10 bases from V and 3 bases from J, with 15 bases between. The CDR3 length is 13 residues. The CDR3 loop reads CATRTAGDTEAFF. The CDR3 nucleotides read TGTGCCACCAGGACAGCAGGGGACACTGAAGCTTTCTTT. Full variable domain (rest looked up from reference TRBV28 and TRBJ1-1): DVKVTQSSRYLVKRTGEKVFLECVQDMDHENMFWYRQDPGLGLRLIYFSYDVKMKEKGDIPEGYSVSREKKERFSLILESASTNQTSMYLCATRTAGDTEAFFGQGTRLTVV.

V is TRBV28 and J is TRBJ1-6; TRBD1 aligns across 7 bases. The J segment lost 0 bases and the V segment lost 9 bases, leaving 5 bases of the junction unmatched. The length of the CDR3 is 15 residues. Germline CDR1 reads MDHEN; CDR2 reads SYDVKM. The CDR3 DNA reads TGTGCCAGTCTTCAGGGGGTCTCCTATAATTCACCCCTCCACTTT. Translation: CASLQGVSYNSPLHF.

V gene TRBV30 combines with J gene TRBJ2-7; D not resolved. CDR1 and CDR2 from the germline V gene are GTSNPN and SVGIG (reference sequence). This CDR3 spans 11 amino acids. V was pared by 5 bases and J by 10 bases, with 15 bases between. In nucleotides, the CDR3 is TGTGCCTGGGGCCCCCTGTACAGTCAGTACTTC. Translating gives CAWGPLYSQYF.

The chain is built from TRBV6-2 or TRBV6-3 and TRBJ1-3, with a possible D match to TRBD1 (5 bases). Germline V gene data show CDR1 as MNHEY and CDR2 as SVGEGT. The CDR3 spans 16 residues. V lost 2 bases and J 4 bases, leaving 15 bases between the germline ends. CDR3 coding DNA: TGTGCCAGCAGTTACCCCCCGACAGCGCCCGGAAACACCATATATTTT. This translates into CASSYPPTAPGNTIYF.

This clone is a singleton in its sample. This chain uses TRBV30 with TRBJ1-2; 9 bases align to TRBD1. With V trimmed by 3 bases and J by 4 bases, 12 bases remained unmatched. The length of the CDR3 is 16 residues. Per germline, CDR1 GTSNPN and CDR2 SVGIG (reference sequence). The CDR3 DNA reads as TGTGCCTGGAGGACTACAGGGGGCGCCGGGATCTATGGCTACACCTTC. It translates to CAWRTTGGAGIYGYTF.

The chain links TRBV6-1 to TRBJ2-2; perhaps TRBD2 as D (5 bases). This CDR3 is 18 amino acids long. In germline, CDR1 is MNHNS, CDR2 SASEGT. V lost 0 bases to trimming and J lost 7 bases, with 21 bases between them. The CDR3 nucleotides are TGTGCCAGCAGTGAAGCGCCACCTGACTACTACGGCGGCGGGGAGCTGTTTTTT. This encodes CASSEAPPDYYGGGELFF.

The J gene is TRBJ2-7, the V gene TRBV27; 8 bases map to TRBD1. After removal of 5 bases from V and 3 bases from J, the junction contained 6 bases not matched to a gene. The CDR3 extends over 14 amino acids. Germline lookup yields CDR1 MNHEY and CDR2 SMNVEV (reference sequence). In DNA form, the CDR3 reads TGTGCCAGCAGTCCAGGGGGCGCCCGCTACGAGCAGTACTTC. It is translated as CASSPGGARYEQYF.

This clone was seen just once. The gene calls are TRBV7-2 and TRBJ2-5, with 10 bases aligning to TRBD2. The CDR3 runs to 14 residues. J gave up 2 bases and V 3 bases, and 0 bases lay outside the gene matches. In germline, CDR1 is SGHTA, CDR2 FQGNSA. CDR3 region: CASSLTSGQETQYF. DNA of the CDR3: TGTGCCAGCAGCTTGACTAGCGGGCAAGAGACCCAGTACTTC.

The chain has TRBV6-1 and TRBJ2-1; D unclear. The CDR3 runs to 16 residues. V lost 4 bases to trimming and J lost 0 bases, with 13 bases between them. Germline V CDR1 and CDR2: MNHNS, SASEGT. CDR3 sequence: CASSVGAESSYNEQFF. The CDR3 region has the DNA TGTGCCAGCAGTGTGGGTGCGGAGAGCTCCTACAATGAGCAGTTCTTC.

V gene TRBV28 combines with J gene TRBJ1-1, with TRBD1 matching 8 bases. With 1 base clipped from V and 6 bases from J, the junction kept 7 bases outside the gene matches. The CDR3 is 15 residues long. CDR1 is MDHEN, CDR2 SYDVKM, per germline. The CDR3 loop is CASSLFSGGISEAFF. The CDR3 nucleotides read TGTGCCAGCAGTTTATTTTCAGGGGGCATATCTGAAGCTTTCTTT.

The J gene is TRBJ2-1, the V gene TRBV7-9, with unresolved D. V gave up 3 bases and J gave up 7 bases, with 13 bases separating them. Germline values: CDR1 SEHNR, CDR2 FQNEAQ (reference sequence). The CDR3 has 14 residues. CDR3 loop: CASSFTVQSNEQFF. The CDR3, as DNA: TGTGCCAGCAGCTTTACAGTTCAATCTAATGAGCAGTTCTTC.

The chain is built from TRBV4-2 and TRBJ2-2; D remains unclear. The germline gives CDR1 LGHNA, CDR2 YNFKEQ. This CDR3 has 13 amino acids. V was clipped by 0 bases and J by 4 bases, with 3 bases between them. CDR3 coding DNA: TGTGCCAGCAGCCAAGACTCCACCGGGGAGCTGTTTTTT. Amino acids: CASSQDSTGELFF.

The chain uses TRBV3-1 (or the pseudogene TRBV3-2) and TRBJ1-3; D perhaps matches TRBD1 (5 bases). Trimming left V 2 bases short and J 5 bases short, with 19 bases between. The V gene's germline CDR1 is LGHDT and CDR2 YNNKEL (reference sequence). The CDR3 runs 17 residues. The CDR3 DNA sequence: TGTGCCAGCAGCCAAAGGGGAACCCGGGACTCCAGAAACACCATATATTTT. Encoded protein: CASSQRGTRDSRNTIYF.

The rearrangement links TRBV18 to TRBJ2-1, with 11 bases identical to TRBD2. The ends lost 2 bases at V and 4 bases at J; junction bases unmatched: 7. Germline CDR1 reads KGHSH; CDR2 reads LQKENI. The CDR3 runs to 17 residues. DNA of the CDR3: TGTGCCAGCTCACCAGTGTTTACTAGCGGGAGTTACAATGAGCAGTTCTTC. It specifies CASSPVFTSGSYNEQFF.